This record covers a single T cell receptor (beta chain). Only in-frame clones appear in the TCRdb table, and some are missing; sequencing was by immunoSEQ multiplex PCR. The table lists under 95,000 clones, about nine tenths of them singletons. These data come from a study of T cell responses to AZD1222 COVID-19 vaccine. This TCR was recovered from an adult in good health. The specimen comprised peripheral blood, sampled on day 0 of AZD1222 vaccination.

The CDR3 sequence: CASSLGTGGFFYGYTF. The CDR3, as DNA: TGTGCCAGCAGCTTAGGGACAGGGGGGTTTTTCTATGGCTACACCTTC. The chain recombines TRBV7-9 with TRBJ1-2, with 10 nucleotides matching TRBD1. CDR1 is SEHNR, CDR2 FQNEAQ, per germline (reference sequence). With V trimmed by 1 base and J by 4 bases, 6 bases remained unmatched. There are 16 residues in the CDR3.